The clone carrying this T cell receptor beta chain was counted many times. Its antigen is currently unknown. This specimen comes from a study of T cells in Graves' hyperthyroidism and ophthalmopathy. Study outcomes and limitations: Blood held most thyroid clonotypes expanded above 0.001 frequency.

The germline V and J ends were trimmed by 5 bases and 6 bases, with 13 bases remaining between them. The CDR3 loop spans 13 amino acids. Germline V lookup: CDR1 SEHNR, CDR2 FQNEAQ (reference sequence). The CDR3 regions of TCR beta were amplified from RNA transcripts. First-round RT-PCR targeting the TCR CDR3 was performed with the HTBI primer set. TCRdb passed the multiplex PCR reads through MiXCR, listing each CDR3 protein once. The data hold over 500,000 distinct CDR3 sequences, with 14% observed a single time. The sequenced sample was blood. The chain couples TRBV7-9 to TRBJ1-1; D is ambiguous. The sequence was collected from a woman aged 35 to 49 with Graves' hyperthyroidism. CDR3 in amino acids: CASSTRDNAEAFF. CDR3 DNA sequence: TGTGCCAGCAGCACCCGGGATAACGCTGAAGCTTTCTTT.